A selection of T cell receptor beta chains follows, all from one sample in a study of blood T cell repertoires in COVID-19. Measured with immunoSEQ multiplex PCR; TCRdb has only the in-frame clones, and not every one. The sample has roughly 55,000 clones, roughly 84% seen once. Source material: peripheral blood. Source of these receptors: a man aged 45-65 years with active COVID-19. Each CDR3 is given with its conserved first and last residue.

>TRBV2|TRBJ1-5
CASSEEEGSQPQHF
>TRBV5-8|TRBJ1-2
CASRRTGGHGYTF
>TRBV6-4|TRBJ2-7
CASSRLAGHEQYF
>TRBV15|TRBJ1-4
CATRSEQNNEKLFF
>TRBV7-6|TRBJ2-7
CASSPGQTGPEQYF
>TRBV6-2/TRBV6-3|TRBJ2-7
CASSSGAGNFYEQYF
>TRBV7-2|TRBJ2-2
CASRGANTGELFF
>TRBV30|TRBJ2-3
CAWSVTSTDTQYF
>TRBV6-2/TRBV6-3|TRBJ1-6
CASSRGSSYNSPLHF
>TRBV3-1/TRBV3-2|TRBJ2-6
CASSHGGTSGANVLTF
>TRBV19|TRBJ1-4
CASRLGQADNEKLFF
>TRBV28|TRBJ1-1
CASSLVWQGMSAFF
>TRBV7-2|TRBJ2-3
CASSPGGLTTDTQYF
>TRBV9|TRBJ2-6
CASWSSGANVLTF
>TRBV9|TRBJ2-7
CASSAGREQYF
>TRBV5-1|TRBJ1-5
CASSFGGSNQPQHF
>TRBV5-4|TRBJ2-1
CASSSRTSGGGGEQFF
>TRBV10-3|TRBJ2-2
CAVGGPGSENTGELFF
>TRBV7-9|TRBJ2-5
CASSLRTSGAQETQYF
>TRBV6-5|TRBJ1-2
CASSYSIGLTDGYTF
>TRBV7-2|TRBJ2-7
CASSVDRGGYEQYF
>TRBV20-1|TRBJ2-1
CSASSILAGTADVEQFF
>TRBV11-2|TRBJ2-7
CASSPGPRYEQYF
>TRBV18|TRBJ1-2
CASSPNQGSYGYTF
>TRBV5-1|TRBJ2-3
CASSQSSGTDTQYF
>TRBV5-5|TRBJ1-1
CASSFREVDTEAFF
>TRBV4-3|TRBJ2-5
CASSHEAGGPEETQYF
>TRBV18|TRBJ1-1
CASSPGGPTVAFF
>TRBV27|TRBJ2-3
CASSRQGQVTQYF
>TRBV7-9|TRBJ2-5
CASSTRDRQETQYF
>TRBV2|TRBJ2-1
CASTTGTRSYNEQFF
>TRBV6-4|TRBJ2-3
CARRPSGQGGTDTQYF
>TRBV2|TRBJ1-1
CASSVARNTEAFF
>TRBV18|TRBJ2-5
CASSTGRRETQYF
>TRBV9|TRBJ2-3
CASSVEAGGDTDTQYF
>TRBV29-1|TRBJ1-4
CSADPTGSQEKLFF
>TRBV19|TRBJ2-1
CASTKDSAYNEQFF
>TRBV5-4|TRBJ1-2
CASSSRSTGLYGYTF
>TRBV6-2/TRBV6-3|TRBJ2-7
CASSWGDEQYF